This is a list of T cell receptor beta chains from one sample in a study of blood T cell repertoires in COVID-19. Libraries were prepared by immunoSEQ multiplex PCR; TCRdb keeps only in-frame clonotypes and omits some of them. The profile shows roughly 28,000 clones, 70% to 90% of them singletons. Sample: peripheral blood. These receptor sequences come from a human donor in a cohort sampled during active COVID-19. The CDR3 runs from the conserved cysteine through the conserved F or W.

J	V	CDR3
TRBJ1-3	TRBV10-3	CAISGRGGGNTIYF
TRBJ1-1	TRBV5-1	CASSLGGASNTEAFF
TRBJ2-5	TRBV4-2	CASSHDPGASGGETQYF
TRBJ2-7	TRBV27	CASSSSRTGGGYRSYEQYF
TRBJ1-5	TRBV30	CAWSARSAGEPQHF
TRBJ1-1	TRBV10-2	CASSEQGGTEAFF
TRBJ2-5	TRBV15	CATSSKLAGQETQYF
TRBJ2-4	TRBV6-1	CASSDQGSGKNIQYF
TRBJ2-5	TRBV7-2	CASSIQLGRETQYF
TRBJ1-6	TRBV5-4	CASSRDTGTVDF
TRBJ2-1	TRBV29-1	CSVTVTAGARNEQFF
TRBJ2-3	TRBV7-3	CASSRAGGTDTQYF
TRBJ1-1	TRBV6-1	CASSGGEHRGSLVKNTEAFF
TRBJ1-1	TRBV20-1	CRPGGVTEAFF
TRBJ2-3	TRBV7-9	CASSFPPLQDPSTDTQYF
TRBJ2-6	TRBV19	CASRREGPATGANVLTF
TRBJ2-5	TRBV6-2/TRBV6-3	CASSNNYGRGAQETQYF
TRBJ1-2	TRBV19	CASSTPGQGPTKYGYTF
TRBJ2-3	TRBV15	CATSRELGAGGTTDTQYF
TRBJ2-1	TRBV4-1	CASSQTSGSNEQFF
TRBJ2-7	TRBV12-3/TRBV12-4	CASRRAGEQYF
TRBJ1-1	TRBV3-1/TRBV3-2	CASSQDWTGRRKAFF
TRBJ2-7	TRBV4-1	CASSRPGQRVSSQVGYEQYF
TRBJ2-3	TRBV10-3	CAISESDEGLGDTQYF
TRBJ2-1	TRBV15	CAARTGGINEQFF
TRBJ2-7	TRBV27	CASSLQAGGTYEQYF
TRBJ1-1	TRBV7-8	CASSKQGNTEAFF
TRBJ2-3	TRBV5-5	CASSEEPTRSDTQYF
TRBJ1-5	TRBV4-1	CASSHRGQGKNQPQHF
TRBJ2-7	TRBV30	CAWSEAQGKQYF
TRBJ1-1	TRBV30	CACTHSDRGFNEAFF
TRBJ1-4	TRBV18	CASSPRTSEKLFF
TRBJ2-7	TRBV7-3	CASSLGGPGGHEQYF
TRBJ1-1	TRBV12-5	CASGRTGGTEAFF
TRBJ2-1	TRBV19	CASSISPGGPPYNEQFF
TRBJ2-7	TRBV5-8	CASSLVAPKGREQYF
TRBJ2-1	TRBV6-5	CASRVGTSGRYEQFF
TRBJ2-3	TRBV3-1/TRBV3-2	CASSQEGLDTQYF
TRBJ1-2	TRBV29-1	CSVEEGRAGYGYTF
TRBJ2-5	TRBV10-1	CASSRGSGSRRETQYF
TRBJ1-2	TRBV6-6	CASTSGTGSRGYTF
TRBJ1-4	TRBV2	CASSARQNEKLFF
TRBJ2-5	TRBV6-5	CASRRQKGHKETQYF
TRBJ1-5	TRBV18	CASSRTGVDQPQHF
TRBJ1-5	TRBV6-5	CASSYSKTGDQPQHF
TRBJ2-3	TRBV30	CAWSVPGALADTQYF
TRBJ2-5	TRBV18	CASSPGKPGQLQETQYF
TRBJ1-5	TRBV18	CASSSGRQGDQPQHF
TRBJ2-1	TRBV11-1	CASSEELAGGVNEQFF
TRBJ2-1	TRBV11-2	CASSSGLVGSYNEQFF